The rows below give T cell receptor beta chains drawn from one sample of a study of response to subunit inactivated influenza vaccine. From the RT-PCR reads, TCRdb called clonotypes with MiXCR, one entry per CDR3 protein. The table has about 500,000 distinct CDR3 sequences, 7.2% seen once. This specimen was PBMCs from blood, taken roughly 24 months after vaccination. The origin of the receptors is a man aged 50 to 69 who received an inactivated influenza vaccine. The CDR3 runs from the conserved cysteine through the conserved F or W. D genes are given only for firm matches. A clone size is listed for some rows: how often the clone was seen (once, few, many), or a class if it is expanded.

TRBJ2-7,TRBD1,-,TRBV28,TGTGCCAGCAGTTATCCGGGACAGGGTGCCTCCTACGAGCAGTACTTC,CASSYPGQGASYEQYF
TRBJ2-7,TRBD2,few,TRBV9,TGTGCCAGCAGCGCCACGACTAGCGCCGAGCAGTACTTC,CASSATTSAEQYF
TRBJ2-3,TRBD2,many,TRBV3-1,TGTGCCAGCAGCCTCGGACTAGCGGGGGGGCCGCGTAGAGATACGCAGTATTTT,CASSLGLAGGPRRDTQYF
TRBJ2-2,-,few,TRBV28,TGTGCCGGAGGGACAGCAAACACCGGGGAGCTGTTTTTT,CAGGTANTGELFF
TRBJ1-1,-,many,TRBV6-5,TGTGCCAGCAGTTTTGGACAGCTGAACACTGAAGCTTTCTTT,CASSFGQLNTEAFF
TRBJ2-4,TRBD1,-,TRBV12-3/TRBV12-4,TGTGCCAGCAGTTTAGTGGCAGGGGGAAACATTCAGTACTTC,CASSLVAGGNIQYF
TRBJ2-5,-,many,TRBV12-3/TRBV12-4,TGTGCCAGCAGTTTGAGTGGGGGCGGCCAAGAGACCCAGTACTTC,CASSLSGGGQETQYF
TRBJ2-2,TRBD1,-,TRBV7-8,TGTGCCAGCAGCTTAAAGGGACAGGGGCTGAACACCGGGGAGCTGTTTTTT,CASSLKGQGLNTGELFF
TRBJ2-5,-,many,TRBV7-2,TGTGCCAGCAGCTTGGGACCCGATGAGACCCAGTACTTC,CASSLGPDETQYF
TRBJ2-1,-,few,TRBV28,TGTGCCAGCAGGCTACCAGGGGCGAGTAATGAGCAGTTCTTC,CASRLPGASNEQFF
TRBJ1-3,-,many,TRBV18,TGTGCCAGCTCCCCGGGACTGTCAACTGGAAACACCATATATTTT,CASSPGLSTGNTIYF
TRBJ1-1,-,many,TRBV10-3,TGTGCCATCATCGGGGACGGGTACACTGAAGCTTTCTTT,CAIIGDGYTEAFF
TRBJ2-2,-,-,TRBV2,TGTGCCAGCGGTCTAATAGGGACCCCGAACACCGGGGAGCTGTTTTTT,CASGLIGTPNTGELFF
TRBJ2-2,TRBD2,-,TRBV20-1,TGCAGTGCTATCACTAGCGGGAGTGTCGGGGAGCTGTTTTTT,CSAITSGSVGELFF
TRBJ2-5,TRBD1,many,TRBV20-1,TGCAGTGCCGAGACAGGGAAATGGCAAGAGACCCAGTACTTC,CSAETGKWQETQYF
TRBJ2-5,TRBD1,few,TRBV20-1,TGCAGTGCTAGGCCGTTTAATGACAGGGAAAAAGAGACCCAGTACTTC,CSARPFNDREKETQYF
TRBJ2-1,-,-,TRBV3-1,TGTGCCAGCAGCCAAGGCCCGGTTGGGTCAAATGAGCAGTTCTTC,CASSQGPVGSNEQFF
TRBJ2-7,-,few,TRBV28,TGTGCCAGCAGTAGCCCTACAGGAGCCAACTATAGGCAGTACTTC,CASSSPTGANYRQYF
TRBJ2-1,TRBD1,-,TRBV6-2/TRBV6-3,TGTGCCAGCAGTTTCGCCCCCGCCGGGACAGGGGGGAATGAGCAGTTCTTC,CASSFAPAGTGGNEQFF
TRBJ2-3,TRBD2,many,TRBV20-1,TGCAGTGCTAGCCAACTAGCGGGAGGGAACACAGATACGCAGTATTTT,CSASQLAGGNTDTQYF
TRBJ1-3,TRBD1,-,TRBV20-1,TGCAGTGCTAGGGACGCTGGGACAGGGGGAGGCACCATATATTTT,CSARDAGTGGGTIYF
TRBJ2-7,-,many,TRBV28,TGTGCCAGCAGTTTTAGCTGGAACAGGGCCTACGAGCAGTACTTC,CASSFSWNRAYEQYF